The 24 T cell receptor beta chains in this list originate from one sample, sequenced in a study of cytomegalovirus exposure and HLA in healthy donors. The PCR ran on 60 Vbeta and 13 Jbeta primers. The protocol was immunoSEQ multiplex PCR, while the TCRdb copy is restricted to in-frame clones and leaves out a portion. Of 95,000 to 150,000 clones listed, over 70% are singletons. Sequencing was performed on PBMCs. The receptors come from a female donor in good health and CMV-seropositive.

The chain carries TRBV28 and TRBJ1-4, with no clear D. This CDR3 comprises 15 residues. V was clipped by 6 bases and J by 5 bases, with 16 bases between them. Germline loops: CDR1 MDHEN, CDR2 SYDVKM. The CDR3 loop reads CASRRTSGSNEKLFF. The CDR3 nucleotides read TGTGCCAGCAGACGTACCTCCGGGAGCAATGAAAAACTGTTTTTT.

The genes are TRBV5-4 and TRBJ2-6, with D possibly matching TRBD2 (5 bases). This CDR3 has 14 residues. Germline V gene lookup returns CDR1 SGHNT and CDR2 YYREEE (reference sequence). V lost 3 bases and J lost 1, with 5 bases in between. CDR3 sequence: CASSWESGANVLTF. The CDR3 DNA sequence: TGTGCCAGCAGCTGGGAGTCTGGGGCCAACGTCCTGACTTTC.

This clone was seen only once. This chain links TRBV5-4 with TRBJ2-2; unclear D gene. CDR3 length equals 15 residues. The germline V gene has CDR1 SGHNT and CDR2 YYREEE (reference sequence). The germline V and J ends were trimmed by 4 bases and 7 bases, with 17 bases remaining between them. CDR3 sequence (DNA): TGTGCCAGCAGCCATGACATTGGGTTTGACGGGGAGCTGTTTTTT. It specifies CASSHDIGFDGELFF.

The chain employs TRBV4-3 and TRBJ2-1; maybe TRBD1 (6 bases). Germline loops: CDR1 LGHNA, CDR2 YSLEER. V was clipped by 0 bases and J by 7 bases, with 10 bases between them. This CDR3 has 14 residues. CDR3 residues: CASSQEDSANEQFF. CDR3 nucleotides: TGCGCCAGCAGCCAAGAGGACAGCGCAAATGAGCAGTTCTTC.

CDR3 sequence (DNA): TGTGCCAGCAGCACGGGACTAGCGGAAAACTACGAGCAGTACTTC. As protein: CASSTGLAENYEQYF. The rearrangement joins TRBV7-9 to TRBJ2-7; the match to TRBD2 covers 11 bases. The germline gives CDR1 SEHNR, CDR2 FQNEAQ (reference sequence). V lost 5 bases and J lost 3; bases outside the gene matches: 6. The CDR3 contains 15 residues.

The chain combines TRBV7-8 with TRBJ1-5; 10 nucleotides match TRBD1. The trim removed 4 bases at V and 6 bases at J, leaving 6 bases unmatched. Germline V lookup: CDR1 SGHVS, CDR2 FQNEAQ. The CDR3 has 15 amino acids. The CDR3 nucleotides read TGTGCCAGCAGCTCCCGACAGGGGGCGGGTCAGCCCCAGCATTTT. It yields the protein CASSSRQGAGQPQHF. The variable domain in full, with the rest retrieved from reference TRBV7-8 and TRBJ1-5, is GAGVSQSPRYKVAKRGQDVALRCDPISGHVSLFWYQQALGQGPEFLTYFQNEAQLDKSGLPSDRFFAERPEGSVSTLKIQRTQQEDSAVYLCASSSRQGAGQPQHFGDGTRLSIL.

J is TRBJ2-1 and V is TRBV5-1, with 8 bases aligning to TRBD2. Losses at the gene ends were 0 bases for V and 2 bases for J; bases not matched to a gene: 4. The CDR3 consists of 16 residues. Germline V lookup: CDR1 SGHRS, CDR2 YFSETQ. Here the CDR3 DNA reads TGCGCCAGCAGCTTGGAAGCGGGGGCGACCTACAATGAGCAGTTCTTC. It encodes CASSLEAGATYNEQFF.

The gene calls are TRBV29-1 and TRBJ2-5; D is possibly TRBD2 (7 bases). The tail of the sequence fits TRBJ2-7 better, so the J call may be wrong. Germline V gene sequence: CDR1 SQVTM, CDR2 ANQGSEA. This CDR3 is 16 amino acids long. This CDR3 is CSVGAPGGGHSYEQYF. CDR3 DNA: TGCAGCGTGGGGGCACCGGGAGGCGGCCACTCCTACGAGCAGTACTTC.

The V and J genes are TRBV27 and TRBJ1-2; D possibly corresponds to TRBD1 (6 bases). The germline V and J ends were trimmed by 4 bases and 2 bases, with 17 bases remaining between them. CDR3 length: 16 amino acids. In germline, CDR1 is MNHEY, CDR2 SMNVEV (reference sequence). The CDR3 loop is CASSSNTGFPNYGYTF. Here the CDR3 DNA reads TGTGCCAGCAGTTCCAATACAGGGTTCCCAAACTATGGCTACACCTTC.

The genes are TRBV5-1 and TRBJ2-7; TRBD1 matches at 7 bases. This CDR3 region has 14 residues. CDR1 SGHRS and CDR2 YFSETQ come from the germline V gene. J was trimmed by 3 bases and V by 4 bases; bases with no gene match: 7. The DNA of the CDR3 is TGCGCCAGCAGCCCCGGGACAGCAGACTACGAGCAGTACTTC. Amino acid sequence: CASSPGTADYEQYF.

The chain links TRBV9 to TRBJ2-5; 10 bases agree with TRBD2. From germline, CDR1 is SGDLS and CDR2 YYNGEE. CDR3 size: 14 residues. The V gene end was trimmed by 5 bases and the J gene end by 5 bases; junction bases not matched to a gene: 6. CDR3 in DNA: TGTGCCAGCAGTCCGACTAGCGGGCGTGAGACCCAGTACTTC. Residues: CASSPTSGRETQYF.

The CDR3 loop is CASSLGGGRNSPLHF. DNA of the CDR3: TGTGCCAGCAGCTTAGGGGGAGGACGAAATTCACCCCTCCACTTT. The chain links TRBV11-2 to TRBJ1-6, with D unresolved. This CDR3 comprises 15 residues. CDR1 and CDR2 (germline): SGHAT, FQNNGV. The V end was cut by 1 base, the J end by 7 bases, with 11 bases between.

The V and J genes are TRBV7-9 and TRBJ2-2; 11 bases line up with TRBD2. After removal of 10 bases from V and 5 bases from J, the junction contained 9 bases not matched to a gene. This CDR3 is built from 15 residues. In germline, CDR1 is SEHNR, CDR2 FQNEAQ (reference sequence). The CDR3 bases are TGTGCCACCTCCTTCGTAGCGGGGGGGACCGGGGAGCTGTTTTTT. This translates into CATSFVAGGTGELFF.

This clone has just a few counts. The rearrangement uses TRBV4-3 and TRBJ1-1; TRBD1 agrees at 7 bases. The CDR3 covers 14 residues. In germline, CDR1 is LGHNA, CDR2 YSLEER. The J segment lost 4 bases and the V segment lost 3 bases, leaving 5 bases of the junction unmatched. CDR3 amino acids: CASSHLQGFTEAFF. In DNA, the CDR3 is TGCGCCAGCAGCCACCTACAGGGGTTCACTGAAGCTTTCTTT.

This clone was recorded only once. The V and J genes are TRBV7-9 and TRBJ1-6, with 9 bases matching TRBD1. The germline V gene encodes CDR1 SEHNR and CDR2 FQNEAQ (reference sequence). This CDR3 has 15 amino acids. The trim removed 3 bases at V and 10 bases at J, leaving 7 bases unmatched. The CDR3 region is CASSLGDRAISPLHF. CDR3 in DNA: TGTGCCAGCAGCTTGGGGGACAGGGCAATCTCACCCCTCCACTTT.

CDR3 loop: CASIDLAEGEQFF. The CDR3 region has the DNA TGTGCCAGCATCGACTTAGCGGAAGGAGAGCAGTTCTTC. The rearrangement links TRBV28 to TRBJ2-1, with D possibly matching TRBD2 (6 bases). The CDR3 consists of 13 residues. Germline V lookup: CDR1 MDHEN, CDR2 SYDVKM. V lost 7 bases to trimming and J lost 10 bases, with 17 bases between them. The variable domain in full, completed from reference TRBV28 and TRBJ2-1, reads DVKVTQSSRYLVKRTGEKVFLECVQDMDHENMFWYRQDPGLGLRLIYFSYDVKMKEKGDIPEGYSVSREKKERFSLILESASTNQTSMYLCASIDLAEGEQFFGPGTRLTVL.

This clone was detected a few times. The chain has TRBV15 and TRBJ1-1; tentative D call: TRBD1 (5 bases). The CDR3 has 13 residues. Germline CDR1 reads LNHNV; CDR2 reads YYDKDF (reference sequence). V lost 9 bases and J lost 3, with 14 bases in between. The DNA for the CDR3 is TGTGCCACTGGGGCGTATAAGGACACTGAAGCTTTCTTT. This encodes CATGAYKDTEAFF.

V and J are TRBV7-8 and TRBJ2-2; 10 nucleotides line up with TRBD1. CDR3 length equals 17 residues. The ends lost 6 bases at V and 7 bases at J; junction bases unmatched: 14. The germline gives CDR1 SGHVS, CDR2 FQNEAQ. The CDR3 protein is CASRKDPGQGNFGELFF. DNA for the CDR3: TGTGCCAGCAGGAAAGATCCGGGACAGGGGAATTTCGGGGAGCTGTTTTTT. Combining the CDR3 with reference TRBV7-8 and TRBJ2-2 gives the whole variable domain GAGVSQSPRYKVAKRGQDVALRCDPISGHVSLFWYQQALGQGPEFLTYFQNEAQLDKSGLPSDRFFAERPEGSVSTLKIQRTQQEDSAVYLCASRKDPGQGNFGELFFGEGSRLTVL.

The chain combines TRBV15 with TRBJ2-3; weak D call: TRBD2 (6 bases). The CDR3 is made up of 14 amino acids. Germline V gives CDR1 LNHNV, CDR2 YYDKDF (reference sequence). V lost 5 bases and J lost 2, with 11 bases in between. CDR3 DNA: TGTGCCACCAGCTCCCGGGGGTCCACAGATACGCAGTATTTT. This codes for CATSSRGSTDTQYF.

This clone was seen only a few times. The chain combines TRBV9 with TRBJ1-5, with 8 bases matching TRBD1. The CDR3 extends over 15 amino acids. V was pared by 5 bases and J by 3 bases, with 7 bases of the junction left unmatched. Germline CDR1 SGDLS, CDR2 YYNGEE. CDR3 DNA: TGTGCCAGCAGTGGGGGGACAGGATTCAATCAGCCCCAGCATTTT. Protein product: CASSGGTGFNQPQHF.

The chain carries TRBV28 and TRBJ1-1; 8 nucleotides match TRBD1. V lost 6 bases to trimming and J lost 4 bases; unmatched junction nucleotides: 1. Germline V gives CDR1 MDHEN, CDR2 SYDVKM. The length of the CDR3 is 12 residues. The chain's CDR3 is CASRGTGTEAFF. The CDR3 DNA reads as TGTGCCAGCAGGGGGACAGGCACTGAAGCTTTCTTT.

The chain recombines TRBV18 with TRBJ2-5; 12 nucleotides agree with TRBD2. The V gene's germline CDR1 is KGHSH and CDR2 LQKENI. The V segment lost 4 bases and the J segment 4 bases; nucleotides outside the gene matches: 13. The CDR3 length is 18 residues. The CDR3 region is CASSLSTSGGLSGETQYF. DNA of the CDR3: TGTGCCAGCTCACTCTCGACTAGCGGGGGACTTAGCGGAGAGACCCAGTACTTC.

This clone was recorded once. Sequence at one end of the junction differs from germline and may be a read error. This chain links TRBV19 with TRBJ2-1; D may be TRBD2 (6 bases). The CDR3 spans 15 residues. The germline V gene has CDR1 LNHDA and CDR2 SQIVND (reference sequence). The CDR3 sequence is CASSSLEGTDNEQFF. CDR3 coding DNA: TGTGCCAGCAGTAGTCTGGAGGGGACGGACAATGAGCAGTTCTTC. Drawing the rest from reference TRBV19 and TRBJ2-1, the complete variable domain is DGGITQSPKYLFRKEGQNVTLSCEQNLNHDAMYWYRQDPGQGLRLIYYSQIVNDFQKGDIAEGYSVSREKKESFPLTVTSAQKNPTAFYLCASSSLEGTDNEQFFGPGTRLTVL.

V gene TRBV6-5 combines with J gene TRBJ2-7; 10 bases line up with TRBD1. This CDR3 comprises 15 residues. Germline values: CDR1 MNHEY, CDR2 SVGAGI. The J segment lost 5 bases and the V segment lost 6 bases, leaving 10 bases of the junction unmatched. The CDR3 sequence is CASSATSGTGDEQYF. CDR3 bases: TGTGCCAGCAGCGCGACCTCCGGGACAGGGGACGAGCAGTACTTC.